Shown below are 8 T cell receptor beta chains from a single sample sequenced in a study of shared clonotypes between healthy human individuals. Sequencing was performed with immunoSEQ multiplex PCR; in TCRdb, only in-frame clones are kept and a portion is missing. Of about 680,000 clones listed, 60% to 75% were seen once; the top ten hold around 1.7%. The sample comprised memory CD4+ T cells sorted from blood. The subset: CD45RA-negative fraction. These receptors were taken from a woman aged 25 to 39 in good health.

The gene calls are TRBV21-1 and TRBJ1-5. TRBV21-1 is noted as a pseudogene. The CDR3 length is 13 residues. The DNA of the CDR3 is TGTGCCAGCAGCAAAGTACTCGATCAGCCCCAGCATTTT. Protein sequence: CASSKVLDQPQHF.

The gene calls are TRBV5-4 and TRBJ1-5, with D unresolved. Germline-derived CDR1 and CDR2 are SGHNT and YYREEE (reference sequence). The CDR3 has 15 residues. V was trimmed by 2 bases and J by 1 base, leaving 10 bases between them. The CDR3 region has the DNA TGTGCCAGCAGCTTAGACCTCGGGAGCAATCAGCCCCAGCATTTT. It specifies CASSLDLGSNQPQHF. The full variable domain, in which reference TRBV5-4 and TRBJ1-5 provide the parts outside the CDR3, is ETGVTQSPTHLIKTRGQQVTLRCSSQSGHNTVSWYQQALGQGPQFIFQYYREEENGRGNFPPRFSGLQFPNYSSELNVNALELDDSALYLCASSLDLGSNQPQHFGDGTRLSIL.

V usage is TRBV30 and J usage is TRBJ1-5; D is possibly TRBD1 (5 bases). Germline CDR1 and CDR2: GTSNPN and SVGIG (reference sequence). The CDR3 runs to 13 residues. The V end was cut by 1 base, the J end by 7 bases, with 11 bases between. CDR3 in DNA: TGTGCCTGGAGTGGGGGGAGATGGCAGCCCCAGCATTTT. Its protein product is CAWSGGRWQPQHF.

The CDR3 reads CSVQGGRTTGELFF. For the CDR3, the DNA is TGCAGCGTTCAAGGCGGGAGAACTACCGGGGAGCTGTTTTTT. The chain carries TRBV29-1 and TRBJ2-2; TRBD2 matches 7 bases. This CDR3 has 14 amino acids. V lost 5 bases, J lost 5 bases, and 8 bases stayed unmatched. The V gene's germline CDR1 is SQVTM and CDR2 ANQGSEA.

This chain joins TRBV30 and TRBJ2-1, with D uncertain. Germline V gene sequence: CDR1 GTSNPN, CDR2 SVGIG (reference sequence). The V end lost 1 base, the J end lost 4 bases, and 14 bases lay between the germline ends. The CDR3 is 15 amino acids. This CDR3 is CAWSGGRRGYNEQFF. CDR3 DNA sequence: TGTGCCTGGAGTGGTGGACGACGTGGGTACAATGAGCAGTTCTTC.

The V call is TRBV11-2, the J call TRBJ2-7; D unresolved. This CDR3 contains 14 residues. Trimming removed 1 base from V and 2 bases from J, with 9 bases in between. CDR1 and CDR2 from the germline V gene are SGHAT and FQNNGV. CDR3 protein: CASSLGHSAYEQYF. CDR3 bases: TGTGCCAGCAGCTTAGGGCACAGCGCCTACGAGCAGTACTTC.

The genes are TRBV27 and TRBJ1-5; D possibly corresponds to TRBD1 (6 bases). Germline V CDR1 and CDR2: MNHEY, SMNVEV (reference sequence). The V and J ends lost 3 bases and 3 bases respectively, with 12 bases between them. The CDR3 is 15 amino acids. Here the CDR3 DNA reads TGTGCCAGCAGTTTCGGAGGGGGATTCAATCAGCCCCAGCATTTT. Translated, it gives CASSFGGGFNQPQHF.

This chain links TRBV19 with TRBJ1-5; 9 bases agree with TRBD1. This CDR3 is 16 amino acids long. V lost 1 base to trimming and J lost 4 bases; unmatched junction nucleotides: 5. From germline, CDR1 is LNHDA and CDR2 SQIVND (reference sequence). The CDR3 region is CASSIGKGTGNQPQHF. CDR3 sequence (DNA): TGTGCCAGTAGTATAGGAAAAGGGACAGGGAATCAGCCCCAGCATTTT.